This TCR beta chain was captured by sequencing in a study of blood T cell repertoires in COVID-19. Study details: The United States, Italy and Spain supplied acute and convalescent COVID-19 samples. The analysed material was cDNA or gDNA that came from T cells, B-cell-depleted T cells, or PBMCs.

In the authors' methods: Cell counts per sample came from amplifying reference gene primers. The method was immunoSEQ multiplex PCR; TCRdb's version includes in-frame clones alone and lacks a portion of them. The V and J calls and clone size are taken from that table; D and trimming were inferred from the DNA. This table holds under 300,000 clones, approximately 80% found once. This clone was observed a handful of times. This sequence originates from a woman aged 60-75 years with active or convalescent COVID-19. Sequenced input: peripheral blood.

CDR3 DNA: TGTGCCTGGAGGTCGGGGGGCGATTCACCCCTCCACTTT. Its translation: CAWRSGGDSPLHF. This rearrangement joins TRBV30 to TRBJ1-6; D may be TRBD1 (6 bases). The CDR3 sequence is 13 residues long. The V gene's germline CDR1 is GTSNPN and CDR2 SVGIG (reference sequence). V shed 3 bases and J shed 8 bases, with 11 bases lying between them.